This TCR beta chain came from a study of OX40 agonist ivuxolimab in advanced cancers. Looking at the study overall: The costimulatory receptor OX40 (CD134) was targeted by ivuxolimab, a fully human IgG2 agonistic monoclonal antibody. Intravenous ivuxolimab was administered to patients every 2 weeks at six dose levels: 0.01, 0.1, 0.3, 1.5, 3 and 10 mg/kg. Among the approximately 50 dose-escalation patients, about 20 had hepatocellular carcinoma, around 15 melanoma, 9 renal cell carcinoma and 9 head and neck cancer. A male proportion of roughly 80% and a mean age of approximately 60 years, ranging from about 23 to 90, were recorded for the dose-escalation cohort. Patients were allowed to have had prior anti-PD-1, anti-PD-L1 or anti-CTLA-4 therapy, and around 40% of the dose-escalation patients had previously received checkpoint inhibitors. Three dose-escalation patients achieved partial responses, one with hepatocellular carcinoma and two with cutaneous melanoma. Peripheral TCRbeta sequencing was intended to test whether TCR sequence diversity was altered and clonal T-cell expansion was caused by ivuxolimab. The monotherapy dose-escalation portion (N ≈ 55 patients) of the phase I ivuxolimab trial is reported in the paper. Overall results and qualifications from the work: On average, CD8+ T cells showed more expanded clones than CD4+ T cells after ivuxolimab. Low levels of normalized T-cell clonal expansion were also seen in some nonresponding patients. Clonal expansion of both CD4+ and CD8+ blood T cells was observed from baseline to week 6 at doses 0.1 to 3.0 mg/kg. In partial responders in the 0.1-3.0 mg/kg groups, normalized peripheral clonal expansion was found to be among the lowest, especially among CD8+ T cells. The antigen specificity of the peripheral T cells that underwent clonal expansion was not determined.

For sequencing of the TCRbeta CDR3 region, genomic DNA was extracted from the sorted cells. The immunoSEQ Assay was used to sequence the TCRbeta CDR3 regions. What TCRdb holds here is the immuneACCESS table cut down to in-frame rearrangements. Part of the clones is not present; checked against another copy, under half of the missing clones reflect an unresolved V gene, and the others are unexplained. This sample gives roughly 56,000 clones in total; roughly 84% of them show up just once. 4.6% of the sample is in the top ten clones. According to the germline V gene, CDR1 reads MDHEN and CDR2 reads SYDVKM. The cysteine opens and the phenylalanine closes a CDR3 of 15 amino acids. The read is trimmed to its CDR3 DNA, 45 bases read in frame from base 1. V is pared back by 4 bases and J by 4 bases, with 14 bases lying between the germline termini. The trial excluded patients who had a history of autoimmune disease or were on systemic immunosuppression. In every dose cohort, peripheral blood was drawn for TCR sequencing at baseline, cycle 4 day 1, and cycle 7 day 1. The samples were drawn from a first-in-human, open-label, multicenter phase I dose-escalation trial of ivuxolimab. Adults with locally advanced or metastatic head and neck squamous cell, hepatocellular, melanoma or renal cell carcinoma were enrolled in the trial. Before TCR sequencing, CD4+ T cells and CD8+ T cells from peripheral blood were sorted into separate populations.

In the case of this clone: Its antigen is unknown. No base-level quality is on record; no much larger clone is a single base apart.

The receptor comes from an adult with an advanced solid tumor such as melanoma, head and neck, liver or kidney cancer. The input for sequencing was CD4+ or CD8+ T cells sorted from blood, taken in a trial of the OX40 agonist ivuxolimab. This chain joins TRBV28 to TRBJ2-1; TRBD1 is a weak D gene call, 6 bases matching. CDR3 reads: CASSSPTGTYNEQFF. The DNA sequence is given as TGTGCCAGCAGTTCCCCCACAGGGACATACAATGAGCAGTTCTTC.